The rows below give T cell receptor beta chains drawn from one sample of a study of blood T cell repertoires in COVID-19. The table came from immunoSEQ multiplex PCR; TCRdb's copy has only in-frame clones and leaves some out. The table records about 70,000 clones, about 70% of them present only once. The specimen was peripheral blood. These receptors all stem from a woman in her 70s with acute or convalescent COVID-19. Both conserved end residues are part of each CDR3. The D gene is left open where the match is weak. Clone size appears in some rows only: once, few, many, or a class for an expanded clone.

many,TRBV28,TRBD1,TRBJ1-2,14,CASSLGGTGLGYTF,TGTGCCAGCAGTTTAGGGGGGACAGGGTTAGGCTACACCTTC
.,TRBV5-8,.,TRBJ2-7,14,CASSSYPGPYEQYF,TGTGCCAGCAGCTCATATCCAGGCCCCTACGAGCAGTACTTC
.,TRBV6-8,TRBD1,TRBJ1-3,16,CASRMDRGDSGNTIYF,TGTGCCAGCAGGATGGACAGGGGTGACTCTGGAAACACCATATATTTT
.,TRBV30,.,TRBJ1-1,16,CAWNPGTGGVSTEAFF,TGTGCCTGGAATCCCGGTACGGGTGGCGTGAGCACTGAAGCTTTCTTT
.,TRBV7-6,TRBD2,TRBJ2-2,16,CASSFYGRADTGELFF,TGTGCCAGCAGCTTTTACGGGAGGGCCGACACCGGGGAGCTGTTTTTT
.,TRBV5-6,.,TRBJ2-7,15,CASSFGRVGGYEQYF,TGTGCCAGCAGCTTCGGCAGGGTGGGGGGATACGAGCAGTACTTC
.,TRBV24-1,.,TRBJ2-6,16,CATSDTGMAGANVLTF,TGTGCCACCAGTGATACCGGGATGGCTGGGGCCAACGTCCTGACTTTC
.,TRBV28,.,TRBJ1-2,14,CASSKSQGRYGYTF,TGTGCCAGCAGCAAATCACAGGGCCGATATGGCTACACCTTC
few,TRBV29-1,.,TRBJ1-2,13,CSSHLAGYYGYTF,TGCAGCTCCCATCTGGCGGGGTACTATGGCTACACCTTC
.,TRBV5-1,.,TRBJ2-1,15,CASSFTGTNYNEQFF,TGCGCCAGCAGCTTTACAGGGACTAACTACAATGAGCAGTTCTTC
.,TRBV7-2,.,TRBJ1-5,15,CASSPSRGTNQPQHF,TGTGCCAGCAGCCCCTCTCGGGGTACCAATCAGCCCCAGCATTTT
.,TRBV28,.,TRBJ2-5,12,CASRGAVETQYF,TGTGCCAGCCGGGGGGCTGTGGAGACCCAGTACTTC
few,TRBV7-9,TRBD1,TRBJ1-1,14,CASRLGQVKPEAFF,TGTGCCAGCAGGTTGGGACAGGTGAAGCCTGAAGCTTTCTTT
.,TRBV9,.,TRBJ1-1,14,CASSSGLLNTEAFF,TGTGCCAGCAGCTCGGGACTTCTGAACACTGAAGCTTTCTTT
.,TRBV11-3,.,TRBJ2-5,15,CASSLEGGTKETQYF,TGTGCCAGCAGCTTAGAAGGAGGGACCAAAGAGACCCAGTACTTC
.,TRBV7-3,.,TRBJ1-1,13,CASSSSGRAEAFF,TGTGCCAGCAGCTCCTCAGGGCGCGCTGAAGCTTTCTTT
.,TRBV5-1,.,TRBJ1-2,14,CASSLDGRLDGYTF,TGCGCCAGCAGCTTGGACGGCAGGCTCGATGGCTACACCTTC
.,TRBV28,.,TRBJ1-2,16,CASSSEDWVSNYGYTF,TGTGCCAGCAGTTCGGAGGATTGGGTCTCTAACTATGGCTACACCTTC
few,TRBV3-1/TRBV3-2,.,TRBJ2-1,12,CASSLKQVRQFF,TGTGCCAGCAGCCTAAAACAGGTGCGGCAGTTCTTC
.,TRBV5-3,.,TRBJ2-4,16,CARSSCRGLAKNIQYF,TGTGCCAGAAGCTCCTGCCGGGGGTTAGCCAAAAACATTCAGTACTTC
few,TRBV30,.,TRBJ2-1,17,CAWRLAPMSFSYNEQFF,TGTGCCTGGAGACTAGCCCCGATGTCGTTTAGTTACAATGAGCAGTTCTTC
.,TRBV4-1,.,TRBJ1-6,16,CASSQGAKTKGSPLHF,TGCGCCAGCAGCCAGGGAGCCAAAACCAAGGGTTCACCCCTCCACTTT
.,TRBV29-1,TRBD1,TRBJ2-7,15,CSVELDRGLSYEQYF,TGCAGCGTTGAACTGGACAGGGGGTTGTCCTACGAGCAGTACTTC
.,TRBV11-3,TRBD1,TRBJ1-5,15,CASSLGDRSNQPQHF,TGTGCCAGCAGCTTAGGGGACAGGAGCAATCAGCCCCAGCATTTT
.,TRBV7-2,.,TRBJ1-6,13,CASSSSTLSPLHF,TGTGCCAGCAGCTCATCGACACTTTCACCCCTCCACTTT
.,TRBV2,.,TRBJ1-6,15,CASREGQSYNSPLHF,TGTGCCAGCAGAGAGGGACAATCCTATAATTCACCCCTCCACTTT
.,TRBV6-5,.,TRBJ2-7,15,CASLALQANSYEQYF,TGTGCCAGTCTTGCCCTACAGGCAAACTCCTACGAGCAGTACTTC
.,TRBV27,TRBD1,TRBJ2-1,15,CASSGNRDRRNEQFF,TGTGCCAGCAGTGGGAACCGGGACAGGAGGAATGAGCAGTTCTTC
.,TRBV7-3,TRBD1,TRBJ2-7,15,CASSPLGQGAHEQYF,TGTGCCAGCAGCCCCCTCGGACAGGGGGCCCACGAGCAGTACTTC
.,TRBV12-3/TRBV12-4,.,TRBJ2-7,12,CASRRTPYEQYF,TGTGCCAGCAGACGGACACCCTACGAGCAGTACTTC
.,TRBV5-1,.,TRBJ1-3,15,CASSLNTARGNTIYF,TGCGCCAGCAGCTTGAATACGGCGCGGGGAAACACCATATATTTT
.,TRBV28,.,TRBJ1-3,17,CASSLTGGGVAGNTIYF,TGTGCCAGCAGTTTAACTGGGGGGGGAGTCGCTGGAAACACCATATATTTT
.,TRBV9,.,TRBJ2-3,14,CASSVGTVTDTQYF,TGTGCCAGCAGCGTAGGGACAGTCACAGATACGCAGTATTTT
.,TRBV27,TRBD1,TRBJ2-2,15,CASKWTGANTGELFF,TGTGCCAGTAAATGGACAGGGGCGAACACCGGGGAGCTGTTTTTT
.,TRBV6-5,TRBD1,TRBJ1-6,15,CASTLGQRDNSPLHF,TGTGCCAGCACCTTGGGACAGAGGGATAATTCACCCCTCCACTTT
.,TRBV13,.,TRBJ1-1,14,CATIRRGVNTEAFF,TGTGCCACCATTCGCCGGGGGGTGAACACTGAAGCTTTCTTT
.,TRBV5-6,TRBD1,TRBJ2-3,15,CASSLTGQGTDTQYF,TGTGCCAGCAGCTTAACGGGACAGGGGACAGATACGCAGTATTTT
.,TRBV2,.,TRBJ1-1,16,CASNPSRAGSGPEAFF,TGTGCCAGCAACCCTTCTCGGGCAGGGTCTGGTCCTGAAGCTTTCTTT
.,TRBV19,.,TRBJ2-7,12,CASSIDRGEQYF,TGTGCCAGTAGTATAGATAGGGGCGAGCAGTACTTC
.,TRBV2,.,TRBJ2-2,14,CASRVQGFTGELFF,TGTGCCAGCAGGGTACAGGGATTCACCGGGGAGCTGTTTTTT
.,TRBV25-1,TRBD1,TRBJ1-2,13,CASSEYEGQGLSF,TGTGCCAGCAGTGAATACGAGGGACAGGGCCTCTCCTTC
.,TRBV10-3,.,TRBJ1-2,15,CAISESTVSNYGYTF,TGTGCCATCAGTGAGTCCACAGTTTCTAACTATGGCTACACCTTC
.,TRBV18,TRBD1,TRBJ1-2,16,CASSPEMTGVGHGYTF,TGTGCCAGCTCACCAGAGATGACAGGGGTTGGTCATGGCTACACCTTC
.,TRBV6-2/TRBV6-3,TRBD1,TRBJ1-2,15,CASSQLGQGNYGYTF,TGTGCCAGCAGTCAACTAGGACAGGGGAACTATGGCTACACCTTC
.,TRBV7-9,.,TRBJ2-5,14,CASSFGAVQETQYF,TGTGCCAGCAGCTTTGGAGCTGTCCAAGAGACCCAGTACTTC
.,TRBV3-1/TRBV3-2,.,TRBJ1-2,12,CASSQDKTDKTF,TGTGCCAGCAGCCAAGATAAGACAGATAAAACCTTC
.,TRBV7-2,TRBD2,TRBJ2-1,17,CASSLVPGTSGSREQFF,TGTGCCAGCAGCTTAGTCCCCGGGACTAGCGGGAGTAGGGAGCAGTTCTTC
.,TRBV28,.,TRBJ1-1,16,CASSPLSGGGDTEAFF,TGTGCCAGCAGCCCCCTCAGTGGAGGGGGGGACACTGAAGCTTTCTTT
.,TRBV28,.,TRBJ1-1,11,CASSSGPEAFF,TGTGCCAGCAGTTCTGGGCCGGAAGCTTTCTTT
few,TRBV12-3/TRBV12-4,.,TRBJ1-2,13,CASSLDRFYGYTF,TGTGCCAGCAGTTTAGACAGGTTCTATGGCTACACCTTC
once,TRBV7-9,.,TRBJ1-3,12,CASSSPKNTIYF,TGTGCCAGCAGCTCCCCAAAAAACACCATATATTTT
.,TRBV2,TRBD1,TRBJ1-3,15,CASGGQAFSGNTIYF,TGTGCCAGCGGGGGACAGGCCTTCTCTGGAAACACCATATATTTT
.,TRBV5-1,.,TRBJ1-4,16,CASSSRGGETNEKLFF,TGCGCCAGCAGCTCCCGCGGGGGGGAAACTAATGAAAAACTGTTTTTT
.,TRBV6-5,.,TRBJ2-3,13,CATRDRSTDTQYF,TGTGCCACCCGGGATCGTTCCACAGATACGCAGTATTTT
few,TRBV5-1,.,TRBJ1-1,15,CASSSVGGANTEAFF,TGCGCCAGCAGTTCAGTGGGGGGAGCGAACACTGAAGCTTTCTTT
.,TRBV2,.,TRBJ2-1,12,CASSTGSNEQFF,TGTGCCAGCAGTACAGGAAGCAATGAGCAGTTCTTC
.,TRBV10-3,.,TRBJ1-1,13,CAISEMTEKEAFF,TGTGCCATCAGTGAGATGACAGAGAAGGAAGCTTTCTTT
few,TRBV5-1,TRBD1,TRBJ2-2,16,CASSQRTGKNTGELFF,TGCGCCAGCAGCCAGAGGACAGGGAAGAACACCGGGGAGCTGTTTTTT
.,TRBV6-4,.,TRBJ2-3,15,CASSDSGQATDTQYF,TGTGCCAGCAGTGACTCTGGGCAGGCCACAGATACGCAGTATTTT